This T cell receptor beta chain was sequenced in a study of cytomegalovirus exposure and HLA in healthy donors. Whole-study findings and limits: As a later analysis revealed, most CMV-associated TCR beta chains appeared HLA-restricted. The authors enumerated around 150 TCR beta chains as linked to cytomegalovirus. There was a cluster of highly shared sequence variants that was likely a sequencing artifact. Analysis was performed later, and it showed HLA-associated TCR beta chains to be more clonally expanded than equally common others.

PCR employed 60 Vbeta and 13 Jbeta primers. TCRdb's copy holds only in-frame clones and misses some; the assay was immunoSEQ multiplex PCR. The sample carries more than 100,000 clones, around 60% recorded once. This clone has just one count. Its antigen is currently unknown. CDR1 is SGHRS and CDR2 is YFSETQ in the germline V gene. CDR3 size: 14 residues. V lost 4 bases to trimming and J lost 4 bases; unmatched junction nucleotides: 3. The chain employs TRBV5-1 and TRBJ1-5; 9 positions agree with TRBD1. Sequenced: PBMCs. The sequence was obtained from a woman aged 45-60 years in good health and CMV-seronegative. DNA of the CDR3: TGCGCCAGCAGCCCCGGGACAGGGAATCAGCCCCAGCATTTT. Protein: CASSPGTGNQPQHF.